Listed below are T cell receptor beta chains from one sample, sequenced in a study of T cell responses to AZD1222 COVID-19 vaccine. Using immunoSEQ multiplex PCR, the repertoire was profiled, and TCRdb retains in-frame clones only, with some absent. This repertoire shows almost 70,000 clones, 80% found once; its top ten account for over 12%. The sequencing here drew on peripheral blood, taken 28 days after the second AZD1222 dose. These receptors were collected from an adult who received the AZD1222 COVID-19 vaccine. Each CDR3 is given with its conserved first and last residue. A D gene is named only where the DNA matches it firmly. The size field is filled for only some rows; it gives once, few, many or a size class.

v_call	clone_size	j_call	d_call	cdr3_nt	cdr3_aa
TRBV10-2	once	TRBJ2-5	TRBD1	TGCGCCAGCAGGTCTCAGGGGGCGGTGTTTGAGACCCAGTACTTC	CASRSQGAVFETQYF
TRBV7-9	NA	TRBJ1-1	NA	TGTGCCAGCAGCTTAGAGGTCCGGGGGAAGAACACTGAAGCTTTCTTT	CASSLEVRGKNTEAFF
TRBV2	NA	TRBJ1-4	NA	TGTGCCAGCCAAAAGTATACCTATGCAACTAATGAAAAACTGTTTTTT	CASQKYTYATNEKLFF
TRBV30	NA	TRBJ1-4	TRBD1	TGTGCCTGGGCTCCAGGGGGAAGCGAAAAACTGTTTTTT	CAWAPGGSEKLFF
TRBV19	NA	TRBJ2-5	TRBD2	TGTGCCAGTAGTCTGGGGGGACTAGCGGGGGTACGAGAGACCCAGTACTTC	CASSLGGLAGVRETQYF
TRBV11-2	NA	TRBJ2-1	TRBD1	TGTGCCAGCAGCGACCGGGACAGGGGTTCCTACAATGAGCAGTTCTTC	CASSDRDRGSYNEQFF
TRBV11-2	NA	TRBJ1-1	TRBD1	TGTGCCAGCAGCTTAGCGCGGACAGGGATCACTGAAGCTTTCTTT	CASSLARTGITEAFF
TRBV29-1	NA	TRBJ1-2	NA	TGCAGCGTTGAAGTGGCAGAGGATACTAACTATGGCTACACCTTC	CSVEVAEDTNYGYTF
TRBV6-2/TRBV6-3	NA	TRBJ2-7	NA	TGTGCCAGCAGCCCAGCCTACGAGCAGTACTTC	CASSPAYEQYF
TRBV11-3	NA	TRBJ2-5	TRBD2	TGTGCCAGCAGCTTAGGACGGGGAGGGAGAGAGACCCAGTACTTC	CASSLGRGGRETQYF
TRBV15	NA	TRBJ2-5	TRBD1	TGTGCCACCACTGACGAGACAGGGATTTGGGAGACCCAGTACTTC	CATTDETGIWETQYF
TRBV6-1	few	TRBJ2-7	TRBD2	TGTGCCAGCAGTGATAGCGGGGGGACCTACGAGCAGTACTTC	CASSDSGGTYEQYF
TRBV5-1	NA	TRBJ1-6	NA	TGCGCCAGCAGCCCCGGGGTCACCTTTAATTCACCCCTCCACTTT	CASSPGVTFNSPLHF
TRBV11-3	NA	TRBJ2-2	TRBD2	TGTGCCAGCAGCCTCGAAGGGATCCGCGGGGGCGGGGAGCTGTTTTTT	CASSLEGIRGGGELFF
TRBV6-5	NA	TRBJ2-1	NA	TGTGCCAGCAGTCCCAGCTCCTACAATGAGCAGTTCTTC	CASSPSSYNEQFF
TRBV6-2/TRBV6-3	NA	TRBJ2-6	NA	TGTGCCAGCAGTTACTCTTTCGGTAGCTCTGGGGCCAACGTCCTGACTTTC	CASSYSFGSSGANVLTF
TRBV7-9	NA	TRBJ2-4	NA	TGTGCCAGCAGCTTAGACCAGGGGCTAGCCAAAAACATTCAGTACTTC	CASSLDQGLAKNIQYF
TRBV7-3	NA	TRBJ2-7	NA	TGTGCCAGCAGCTTAAATCCGGGGGCGAGCTACGAGCAGTACTTC	CASSLNPGASYEQYF
TRBV18	NA	TRBJ2-7	NA	TGTGCCAGCTCACCACAGGGCCAGGGGTCCTCCTACGAGCAGTACTTC	CASSPQGQGSSYEQYF
TRBV29-1	once	TRBJ2-7	NA	TGCAGCGTTGGGTCCGCGTCCTACGAGCAGTACTTC	CSVGSASYEQYF
TRBV6-2/TRBV6-3	NA	TRBJ1-6	NA	TGTGCCAGCAGTTACCCTGGACCCTCTTCACCCCTCCACTTT	CASSYPGPSSPLHF
TRBV4-3	NA	TRBJ1-3	NA	TGCGCCAGCAGCCCCGAGCGCTACTCTGGAAACACCATATATTTT	CASSPERYSGNTIYF
TRBV28	NA	TRBJ2-1	TRBD2	TGTGCCAGCGGCCCCGGGACTAGCGGGGGGAATGAGCAGTTCTTC	CASGPGTSGGNEQFF
TRBV10-3	NA	TRBJ1-1	TRBD1	TGTGCCATCAGTCCGGGACAGGGGCCCACTGAAGCTTTCTTT	CAISPGQGPTEAFF
TRBV6-8	NA	TRBJ2-7	NA	TGTGCCCACAGAGGATGCGGGGTGGCCTACGAGCAGTACTTC	CAHRGCGVAYEQYF
TRBV6-6	NA	TRBJ2-3	NA	TGTGCCAGCACCTCTTGGACCAGAACAGATACGCAGTATTTT	CASTSWTRTDTQYF
TRBV11-2	once	TRBJ2-5	TRBD1	TGTGCCAGCAGCTCAACAGGGGTTGGGGAGACCCAGTACTTC	CASSSTGVGETQYF
TRBV27	NA	TRBJ1-2	NA	TGTGCCAGCAGTTTATCGGGGATTAACTATGGCTACACCTTC	CASSLSGINYGYTF
TRBV19	NA	TRBJ1-1	NA	TGTGCCAGTAGGAAGTCCCTGAACACTGAAGCTTTCTTT	CASRKSLNTEAFF
TRBV4-3	NA	TRBJ2-5	NA	TGCGCCAGCAGCCAAGATCTGGGCCAAGAGACCCAGTACTTC	CASSQDLGQETQYF
TRBV6-5	NA	TRBJ1-1	NA	TGTGCCAGCAGTTACTCGTCCCGCCTGAACACTGAAGCTTTCTTT	CASSYSSRLNTEAFF
TRBV2	NA	TRBJ2-7	NA	TGTGCCACCATGGACAGAATCTACGAGCAGTACTTC	CATMDRIYEQYF
TRBV6-5	NA	TRBJ2-4	NA	TGTGCCAGCAGGACCCAGGGGCAGGCCATTCAGTACTTC	CASRTQGQAIQYF
TRBV29-1	NA	TRBJ1-2	NA	TGCAGCGTTCAATCAGGGGATGGCTACACCTTC	CSVQSGDGYTF
TRBV19	NA	TRBJ2-7	NA	TGTGCCAGTAGTCACGAGGGTCGCGAGCAGTACTTC	CASSHEGREQYF
TRBV5-1	NA	TRBJ2-4	NA	TGCGCCAGCAGCTTGGACGGCCAAGAAAACATTCAGTACTTC	CASSLDGQENIQYF
TRBV19	NA	TRBJ2-3	NA	TGTGCCAGTAGTTCGAGCCTCGGGGTCGGGGGAGATACGCAGTATTTT	CASSSSLGVGGDTQYF
TRBV12-3/TRBV12-4	NA	TRBJ2-2	NA	TGTGCCAGCAGTCGGGACACCGGGGAGCTGTTTTTT	CASSRDTGELFF
TRBV6-2/TRBV6-3	NA	TRBJ1-1	NA	TGTGCCAGCAGTTACGGAGGGGGAGCTTTCTTT	CASSYGGGAFF
TRBV6-1	NA	TRBJ2-7	NA	TGTGCCAGCAGTGACAGGGGGAGGGGGTTGGGGCTAGCCTCCTACGAGCAGTACTTC	CASSDRGRGLGLASYEQYF
TRBV12-3/TRBV12-4	NA	TRBJ2-2	NA	TGTGCCGAAAGGCGGGGGAACACCGGGGAGCTGTTTTTT	CAERRGNTGELFF
TRBV2	few	TRBJ2-1	TRBD1	TGTGCCAGCAGTGAAGCCGGGACAGGGGTCGATGAGCAGTTCTTC	CASSEAGTGVDEQFF
TRBV4-1	few	TRBJ2-5	NA	TGCGCCAGCAGTCGAAGGGTAGGAGAGACCCAGTACTTC	CASSRRVGETQYF
TRBV7-2	NA	TRBJ2-1	NA	TGTGCCAGCAGCTCAGCGCCCTACAATGAGCAGTTCTTC	CASSSAPYNEQFF
TRBV6-6	NA	TRBJ1-2	TRBD1	TGTGCCAGCAGTTACAGCCTGCCAGGGGGCGCAGATGGCTACACCTTC	CASSYSLPGGADGYTF
TRBV18	NA	TRBJ1-1	NA	TGTGCCAGCTCACCGCAGGGGCGCACTGAAGCTTTCTTT	CASSPQGRTEAFF
TRBV3-1/TRBV3-2	NA	TRBJ2-5	NA	TGTGCCAGCAGCCAAGGACTACAAGAGACCCAGTACTTC	CASSQGLQETQYF
TRBV7-8	once	TRBJ2-7	NA	TGTGCCAGCAGCTACTTGACTAGTTCTAACGAGCAGTACTTC	CASSYLTSSNEQYF
TRBV27	NA	TRBJ1-2	NA	TGTGCCAGCAGTTTCCAGGGAAAGGCTCCTTATGGCTACACCTTC	CASSFQGKAPYGYTF